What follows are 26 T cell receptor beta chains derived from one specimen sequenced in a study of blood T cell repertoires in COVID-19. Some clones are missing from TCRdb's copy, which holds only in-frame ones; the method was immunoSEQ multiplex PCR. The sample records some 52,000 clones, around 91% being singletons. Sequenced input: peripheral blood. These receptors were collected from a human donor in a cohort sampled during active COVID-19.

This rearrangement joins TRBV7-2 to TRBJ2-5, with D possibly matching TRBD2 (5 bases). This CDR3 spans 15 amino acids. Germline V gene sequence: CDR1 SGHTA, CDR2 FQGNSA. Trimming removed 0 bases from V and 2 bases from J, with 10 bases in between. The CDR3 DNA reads TGTGCCAGCAGCTTAGCCCCAACTAGGCAAGAGACCCAGTACTTC. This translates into CASSLAPTRQETQYF.

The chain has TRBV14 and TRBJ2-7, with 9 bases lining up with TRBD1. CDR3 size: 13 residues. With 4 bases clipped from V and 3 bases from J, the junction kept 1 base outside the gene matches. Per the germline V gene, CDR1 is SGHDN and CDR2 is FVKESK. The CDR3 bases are TGTGCCAGCAGCCGACAGGGGGTCTACGAGCAGTACTTC. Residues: CASSRQGVYEQYF.

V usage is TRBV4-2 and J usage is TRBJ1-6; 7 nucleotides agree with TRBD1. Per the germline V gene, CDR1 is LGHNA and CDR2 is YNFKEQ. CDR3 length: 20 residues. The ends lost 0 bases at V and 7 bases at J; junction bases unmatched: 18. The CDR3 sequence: CASSQDNSGGRRQGNSPLHF. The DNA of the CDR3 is TGTGCCAGCAGCCAAGATAACAGTGGTGGGAGACGACAGGGAAATTCACCCCTCCACTTT.

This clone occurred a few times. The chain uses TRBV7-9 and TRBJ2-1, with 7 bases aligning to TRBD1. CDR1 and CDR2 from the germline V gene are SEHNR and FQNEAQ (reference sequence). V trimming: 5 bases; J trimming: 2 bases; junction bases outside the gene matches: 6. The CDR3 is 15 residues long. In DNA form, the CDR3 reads TGTGCCAGCAGCCACAGGGGCGAGACCTACAATGAGCAGTTCTTC. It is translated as CASSHRGETYNEQFF.

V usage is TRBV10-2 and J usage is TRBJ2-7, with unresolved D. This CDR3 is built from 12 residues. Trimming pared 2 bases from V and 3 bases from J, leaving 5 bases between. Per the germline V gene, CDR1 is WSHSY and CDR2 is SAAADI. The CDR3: CASSELNYEQYF. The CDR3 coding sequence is TGCGCCAGCAGTGAGCTAAACTACGAGCAGTACTTC.

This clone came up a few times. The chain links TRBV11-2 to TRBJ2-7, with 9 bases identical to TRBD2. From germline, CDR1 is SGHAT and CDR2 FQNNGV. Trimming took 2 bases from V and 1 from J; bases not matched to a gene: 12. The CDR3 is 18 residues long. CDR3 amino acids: CASSLRPGTSRRSYEQYF. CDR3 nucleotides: TGTGCCAGCAGCTTACGGCCCGGGACTAGCCGGAGGTCCTACGAGCAGTACTTC.

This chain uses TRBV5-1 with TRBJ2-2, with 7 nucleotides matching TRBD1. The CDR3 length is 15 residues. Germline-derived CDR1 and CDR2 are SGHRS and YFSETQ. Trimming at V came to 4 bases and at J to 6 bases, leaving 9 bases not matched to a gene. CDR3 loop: CASSPQTGKAGELFF. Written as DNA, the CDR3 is TGCGCCAGCAGCCCACAGACAGGGAAAGCCGGGGAGCTGTTTTTT.

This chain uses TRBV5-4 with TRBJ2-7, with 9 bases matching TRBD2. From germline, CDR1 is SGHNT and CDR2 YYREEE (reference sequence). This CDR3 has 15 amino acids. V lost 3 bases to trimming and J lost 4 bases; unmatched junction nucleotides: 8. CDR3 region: CASSSPSGRSYEQYF. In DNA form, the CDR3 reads TGTGCCAGCAGCTCCCCCAGCGGGAGGTCTTACGAGCAGTACTTC.

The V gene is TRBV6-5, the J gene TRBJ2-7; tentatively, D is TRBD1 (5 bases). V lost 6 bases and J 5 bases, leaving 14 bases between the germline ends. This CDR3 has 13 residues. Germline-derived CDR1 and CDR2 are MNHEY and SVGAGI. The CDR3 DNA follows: TGTGCCAGCAGAGGGAACAGGTACCACGAGCAGTACTTC. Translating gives CASRGNRYHEQYF.

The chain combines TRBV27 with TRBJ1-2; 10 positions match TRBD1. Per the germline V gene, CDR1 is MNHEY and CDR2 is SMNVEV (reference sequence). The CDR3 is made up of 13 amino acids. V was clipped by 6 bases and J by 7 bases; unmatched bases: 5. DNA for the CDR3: TGTGCCAGCAGGACCGGGACAGGGGCTGGCTACACCTTC. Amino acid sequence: CASRTGTGAGYTF.

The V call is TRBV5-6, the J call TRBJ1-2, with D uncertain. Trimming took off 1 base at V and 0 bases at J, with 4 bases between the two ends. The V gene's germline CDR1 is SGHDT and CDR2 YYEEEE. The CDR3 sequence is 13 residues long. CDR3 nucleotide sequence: TGTGCCAGCAGCTTGCCATCTAACTATGGCTACACCTTC. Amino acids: CASSLPSNYGYTF.

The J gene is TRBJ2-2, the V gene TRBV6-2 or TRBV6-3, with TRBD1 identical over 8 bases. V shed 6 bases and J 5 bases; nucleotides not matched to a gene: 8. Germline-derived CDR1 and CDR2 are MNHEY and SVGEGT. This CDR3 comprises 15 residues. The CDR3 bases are TGTGCCAGCAGCACCGGGACAGGTAGAACCGGGGAGCTGTTTTTT. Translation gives CASSTGTGRTGELFF.

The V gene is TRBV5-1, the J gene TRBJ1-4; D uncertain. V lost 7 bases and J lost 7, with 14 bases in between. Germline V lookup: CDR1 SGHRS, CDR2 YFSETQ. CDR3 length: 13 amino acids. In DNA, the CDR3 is TGCGCCAGCCGCCCGGTCTTTGGTGAAAAACTGTTTTTT. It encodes CASRPVFGEKLFF.

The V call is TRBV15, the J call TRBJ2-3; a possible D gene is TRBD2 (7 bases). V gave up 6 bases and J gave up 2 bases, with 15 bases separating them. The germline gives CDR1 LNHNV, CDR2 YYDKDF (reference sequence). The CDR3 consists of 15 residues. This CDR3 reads CATSGGRGYTDTQYF. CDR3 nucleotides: TGTGCCACCAGTGGGGGGCGGGGGTACACAGATACGCAGTATTTT. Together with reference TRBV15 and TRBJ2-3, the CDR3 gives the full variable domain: DAMVIQNPRYQVTQFGKPVTLSCSQTLNHNVMYWYQQKSSQAPKLLFHYYDKDFNNEADTPDNFQSRRPNTSFCFLDIRSPGLGDTAMYLCATSGGRGYTDTQYFGPGTRLTVL.

The CDR3 DNA sequence: TGCGCCAGCAGCCACTTCGCCAGATCCTCTGGGGCCAACGTCCTGACTTTC. Protein: CASSHFARSSGANVLTF. The J gene is TRBJ2-6, the V gene TRBV4-1; D unclear. V lost 3 bases and J 0 bases, leaving 12 bases between the germline ends. CDR3 length: 17 residues. CDR1 is MGHRA, CDR2 YSYEKL, per germline.

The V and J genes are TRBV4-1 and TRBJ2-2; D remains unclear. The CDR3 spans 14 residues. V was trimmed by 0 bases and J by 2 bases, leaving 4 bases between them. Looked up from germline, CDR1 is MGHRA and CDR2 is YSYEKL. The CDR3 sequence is CASSQEHNTGELFF. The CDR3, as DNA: TGCGCCAGCAGCCAAGAACACAACACCGGGGAGCTGTTTTTT.

The CDR3: CASSYEQGAYEQYF. The CDR3 region has the DNA TGTGCCAGCAGTTATGAACAGGGGGCCTACGAGCAGTACTTC. The chain has TRBV25-1 and TRBJ2-7; the match to TRBD1 covers 8 bases. Trimming at V came to 5 bases and at J to 2 bases, leaving 5 bases not matched to a gene. Germline V gene lookup returns CDR1 MGHDK and CDR2 SYGVNS. This CDR3 has 14 residues.

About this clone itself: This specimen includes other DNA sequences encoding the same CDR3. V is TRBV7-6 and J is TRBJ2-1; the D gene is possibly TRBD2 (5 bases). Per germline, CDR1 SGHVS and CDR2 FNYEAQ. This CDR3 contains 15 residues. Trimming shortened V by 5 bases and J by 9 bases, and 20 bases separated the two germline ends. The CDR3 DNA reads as TGTGCCAGCAGCCCAGACGCGGTGTGGGAGAGTGAGCAGTTCTTC. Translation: CASSPDAVWESEQFF. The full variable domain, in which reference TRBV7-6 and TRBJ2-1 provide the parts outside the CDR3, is GAGVSQSPRYKVTKRGQDVALRCDPISGHVSLYWYRQALGQGPEFLTYFNYEAQQDKSGLPNDRFSAERPEGSISTLTIQRTEQRDSAMYRCASSPDAVWESEQFFGPGTRLTVL.

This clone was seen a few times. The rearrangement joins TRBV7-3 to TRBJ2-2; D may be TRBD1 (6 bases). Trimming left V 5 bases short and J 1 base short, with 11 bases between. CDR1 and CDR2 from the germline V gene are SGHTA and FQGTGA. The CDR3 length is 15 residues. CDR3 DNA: TGTGCCAGCAGCCGTGGACAGATGAACACCGGGGAGCTGTTTTTT. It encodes CASSRGQMNTGELFF.

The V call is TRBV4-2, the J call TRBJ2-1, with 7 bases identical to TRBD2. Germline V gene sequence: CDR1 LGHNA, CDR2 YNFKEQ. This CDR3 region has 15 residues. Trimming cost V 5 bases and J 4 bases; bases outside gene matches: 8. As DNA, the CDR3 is TGTGCCAGCAGCATTATAACTAGCGTATACAATGAGCAGTTCTTC. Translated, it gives CASSIITSVYNEQFF.

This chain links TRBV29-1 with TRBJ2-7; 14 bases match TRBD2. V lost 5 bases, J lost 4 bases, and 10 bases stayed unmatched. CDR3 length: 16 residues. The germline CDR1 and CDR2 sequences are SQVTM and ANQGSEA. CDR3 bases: TGCAGCGTTAAGACCCCCGGGACTAGCGGGAGTTACGAGCAGTACTTC. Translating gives CSVKTPGTSGSYEQYF.

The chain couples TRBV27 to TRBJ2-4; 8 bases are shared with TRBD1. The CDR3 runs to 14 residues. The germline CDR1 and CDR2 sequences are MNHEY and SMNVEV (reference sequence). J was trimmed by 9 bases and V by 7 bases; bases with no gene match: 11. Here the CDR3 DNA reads TGTGCCAGCATATGGACAGGGTCTTCAACCATTCAGTACTTC. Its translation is CASIWTGSSTIQYF.

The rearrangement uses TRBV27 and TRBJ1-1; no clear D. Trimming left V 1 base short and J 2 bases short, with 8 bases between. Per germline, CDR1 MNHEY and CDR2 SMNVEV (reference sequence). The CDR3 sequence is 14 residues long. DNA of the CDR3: TGTGCCAGCAGTTTATTGGACTTTAACACTGAAGCTTTCTTT. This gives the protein CASSLLDFNTEAFF.

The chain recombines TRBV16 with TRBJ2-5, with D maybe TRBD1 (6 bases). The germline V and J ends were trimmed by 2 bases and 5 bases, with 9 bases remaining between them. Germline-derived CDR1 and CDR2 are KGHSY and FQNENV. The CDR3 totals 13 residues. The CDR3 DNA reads TGTGCCAGCAGCCAAGGGACATTGGAGACCCAGTACTTC. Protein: CASSQGTLETQYF.

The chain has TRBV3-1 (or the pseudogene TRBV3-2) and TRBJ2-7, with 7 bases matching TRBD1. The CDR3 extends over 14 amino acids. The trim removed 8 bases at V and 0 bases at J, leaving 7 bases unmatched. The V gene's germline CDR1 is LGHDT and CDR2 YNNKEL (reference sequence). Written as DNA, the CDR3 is TGTGCCAGCTCGTCGGACAGGAACTCCTACGAGCAGTACTTC. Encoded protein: CASSSDRNSYEQYF.

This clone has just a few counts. The CDR3 here is CASSQTGLNNSPLHF. In DNA, the CDR3 is TGTGCCAGCAGCCAAACAGGGTTGAATAATTCACCCCTCCACTTT. This chain uses TRBV28 with TRBJ1-6; possible D gene TRBD1, 6 bases. Trimming pared 6 bases from V and 5 bases from J, leaving 14 bases between. CDR1 and CDR2 (germline): MDHEN, SYDVKM. The CDR3 spans 15 residues.